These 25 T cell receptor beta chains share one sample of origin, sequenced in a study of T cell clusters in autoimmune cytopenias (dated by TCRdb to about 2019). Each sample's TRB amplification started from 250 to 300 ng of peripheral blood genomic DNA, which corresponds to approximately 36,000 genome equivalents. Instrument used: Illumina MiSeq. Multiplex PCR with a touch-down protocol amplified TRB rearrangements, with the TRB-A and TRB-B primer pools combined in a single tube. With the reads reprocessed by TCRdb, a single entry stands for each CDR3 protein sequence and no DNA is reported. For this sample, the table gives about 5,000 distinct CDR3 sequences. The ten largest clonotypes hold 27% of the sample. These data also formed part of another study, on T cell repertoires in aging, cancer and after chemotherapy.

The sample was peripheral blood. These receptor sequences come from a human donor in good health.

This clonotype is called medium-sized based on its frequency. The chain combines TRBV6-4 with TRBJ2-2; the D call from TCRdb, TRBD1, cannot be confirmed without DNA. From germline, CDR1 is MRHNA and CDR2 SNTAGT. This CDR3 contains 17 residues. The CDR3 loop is CASSRTTGGSGTGELFF.

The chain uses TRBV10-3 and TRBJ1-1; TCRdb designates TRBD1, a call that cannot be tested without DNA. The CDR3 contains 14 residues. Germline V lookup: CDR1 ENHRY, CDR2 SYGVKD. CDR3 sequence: CAISEGGAATEAFF.

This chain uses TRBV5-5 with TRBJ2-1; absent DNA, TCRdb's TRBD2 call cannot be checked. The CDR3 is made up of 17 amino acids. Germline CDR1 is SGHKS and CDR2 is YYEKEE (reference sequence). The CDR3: CASSSRTSGGAFHEQFF.

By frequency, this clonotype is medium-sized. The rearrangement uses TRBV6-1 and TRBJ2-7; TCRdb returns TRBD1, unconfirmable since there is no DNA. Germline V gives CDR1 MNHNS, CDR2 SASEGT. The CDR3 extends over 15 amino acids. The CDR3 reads CASSEGDRGSDEQYF.

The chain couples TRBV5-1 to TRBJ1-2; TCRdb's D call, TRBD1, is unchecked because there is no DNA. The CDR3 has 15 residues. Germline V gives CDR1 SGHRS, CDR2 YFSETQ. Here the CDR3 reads CASSLVPGERDGYTF.

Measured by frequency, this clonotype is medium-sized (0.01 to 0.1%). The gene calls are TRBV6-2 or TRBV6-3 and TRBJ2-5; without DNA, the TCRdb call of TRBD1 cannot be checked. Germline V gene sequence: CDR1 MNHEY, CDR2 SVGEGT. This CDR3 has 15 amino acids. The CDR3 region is CASRGTGTGAGTQYF.

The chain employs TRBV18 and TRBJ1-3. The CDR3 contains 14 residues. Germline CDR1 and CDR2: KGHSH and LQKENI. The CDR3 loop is CASSPRGDGNTIYF.

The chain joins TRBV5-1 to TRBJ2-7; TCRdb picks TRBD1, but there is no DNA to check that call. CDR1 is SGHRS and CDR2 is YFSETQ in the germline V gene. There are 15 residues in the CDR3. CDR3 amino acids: CASSLAGGSSYEQYF.

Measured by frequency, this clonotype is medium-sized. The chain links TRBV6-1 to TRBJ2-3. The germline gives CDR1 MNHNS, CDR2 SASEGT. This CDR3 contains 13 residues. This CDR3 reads CASIRDGQATQYF.

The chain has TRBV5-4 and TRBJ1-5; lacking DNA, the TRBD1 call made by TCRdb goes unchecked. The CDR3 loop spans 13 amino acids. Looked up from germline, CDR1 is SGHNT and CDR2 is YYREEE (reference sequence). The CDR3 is CASSSQGRQPQHF.

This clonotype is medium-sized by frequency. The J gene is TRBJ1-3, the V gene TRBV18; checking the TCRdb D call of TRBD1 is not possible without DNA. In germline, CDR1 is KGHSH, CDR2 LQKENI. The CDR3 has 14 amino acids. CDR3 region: CASSPTGGLDTIYF. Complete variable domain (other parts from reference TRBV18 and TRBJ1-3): NAGVMQNPRHLVRRRGQEARLRCSPMKGHSHVYWYRQLPEEGLKFMVYLQKENIIDESGMPKERFSAEFPKEGPSILRIQQVVRGDSAAYFCASSPTGGLDTIYFGEGSWLTVV.

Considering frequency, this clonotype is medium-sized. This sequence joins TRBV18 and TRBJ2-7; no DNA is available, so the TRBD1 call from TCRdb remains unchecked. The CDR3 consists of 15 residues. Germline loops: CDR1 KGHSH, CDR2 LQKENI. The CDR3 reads CASSPDRGEGYEQYF.

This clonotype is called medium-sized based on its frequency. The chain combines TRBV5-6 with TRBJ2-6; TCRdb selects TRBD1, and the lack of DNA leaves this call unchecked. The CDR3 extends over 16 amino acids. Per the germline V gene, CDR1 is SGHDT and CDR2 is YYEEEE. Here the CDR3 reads CASSLGGGPGANVLTF. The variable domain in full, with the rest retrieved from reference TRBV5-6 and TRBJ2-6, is DAGVTQSPTHLIKTRGQQVTLRCSPKSGHDTVSWYQQALGQGPQFIFQYYEEEERQRGNFPDRFSGHQFPNYSSELNVNALLLGDSALYLCASSLGGGPGANVLTFGAGSRLTVL.

CDR3 residues: CASSEPGRLYGYTF. The genes are TRBV2 and TRBJ1-2. Germline CDR1 reads SNHLY; CDR2 reads FYNNEI. CDR3 size: 14 residues. The variable domain in full, with the rest retrieved from reference TRBV2 and TRBJ1-2, is EPEVTQTPSHQVTQMGQEVILRCVPISNHLYFYWYRQILGQKVEFLVSFYNNEISEKSEIFDDQFSVERPDGSNFTLKIRSTKLEDSAMYFCASSEPGRLYGYTFGSGTRLTVV.

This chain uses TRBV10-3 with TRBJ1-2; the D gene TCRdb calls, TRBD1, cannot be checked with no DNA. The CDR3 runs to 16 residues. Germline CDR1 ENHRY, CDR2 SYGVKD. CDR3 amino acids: CAISESPRQGSYGYTF.

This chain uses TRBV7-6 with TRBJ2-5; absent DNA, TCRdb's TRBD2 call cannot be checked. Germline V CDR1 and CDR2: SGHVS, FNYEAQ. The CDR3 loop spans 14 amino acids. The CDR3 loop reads CASSFFGGPETQYF. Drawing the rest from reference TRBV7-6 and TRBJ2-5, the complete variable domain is GAGVSQSPRYKVTKRGQDVALRCDPISGHVSLYWYRQALGQGPEFLTYFNYEAQQDKSGLPNDRFSAERPEGSISTLTIQRTEQRDSAMYRCASSFFGGPETQYFGPGTRLLVL.

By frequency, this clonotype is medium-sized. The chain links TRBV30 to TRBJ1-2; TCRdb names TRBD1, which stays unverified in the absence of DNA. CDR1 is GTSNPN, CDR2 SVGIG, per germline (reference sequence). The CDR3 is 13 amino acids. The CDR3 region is CACRNPGLNGYTF.

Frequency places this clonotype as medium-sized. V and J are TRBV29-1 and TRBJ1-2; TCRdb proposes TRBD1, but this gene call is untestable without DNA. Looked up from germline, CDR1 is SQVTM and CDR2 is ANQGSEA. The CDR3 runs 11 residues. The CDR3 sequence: CSVNRDLGYTF.

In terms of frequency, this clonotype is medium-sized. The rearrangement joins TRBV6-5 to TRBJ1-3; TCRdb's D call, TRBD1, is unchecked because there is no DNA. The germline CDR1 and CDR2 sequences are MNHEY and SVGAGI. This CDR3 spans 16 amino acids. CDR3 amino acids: CASRPRTVNSGNTIYF.

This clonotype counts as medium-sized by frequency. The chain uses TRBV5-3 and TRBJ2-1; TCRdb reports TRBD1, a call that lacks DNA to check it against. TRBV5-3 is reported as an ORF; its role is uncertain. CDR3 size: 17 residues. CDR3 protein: CARSLDTGRESYNEQFF.

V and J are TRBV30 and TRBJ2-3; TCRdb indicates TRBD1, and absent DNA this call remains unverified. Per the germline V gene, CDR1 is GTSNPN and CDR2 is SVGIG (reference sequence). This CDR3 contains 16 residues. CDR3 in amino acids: CAWSRGTGGVSDTQYF.

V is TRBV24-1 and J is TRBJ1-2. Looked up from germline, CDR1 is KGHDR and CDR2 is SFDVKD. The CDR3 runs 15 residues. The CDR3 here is CATSDSKQLNYGYTF.

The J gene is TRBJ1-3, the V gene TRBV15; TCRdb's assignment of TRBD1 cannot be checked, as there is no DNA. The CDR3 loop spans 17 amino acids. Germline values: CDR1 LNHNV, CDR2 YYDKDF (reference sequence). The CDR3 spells CATSRDPRTGAGNTIYF.

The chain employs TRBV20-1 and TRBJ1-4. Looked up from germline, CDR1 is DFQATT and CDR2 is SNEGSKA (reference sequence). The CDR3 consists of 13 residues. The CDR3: CSAFTEKSEKLFF.

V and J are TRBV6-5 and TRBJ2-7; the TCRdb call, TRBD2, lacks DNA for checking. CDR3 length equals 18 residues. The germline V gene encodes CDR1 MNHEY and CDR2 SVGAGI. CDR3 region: CASRPGYSGTDLSYEQYF.